What follows are 8 T cell receptor beta chains derived from one specimen sequenced in a study of T cells in Graves' hyperthyroidism and ophthalmopathy. TCR beta CDR3 region amplification was performed from RNA transcripts. An initial round of RT-PCR targeting the TCR CDR3 relied on the HTBI primer set. TCRdb reprocessed the multiplex PCR reads with MiXCR, giving one entry per CDR3 protein. The sample lists some 400,000 distinct CDR3 sequences, 19% seen once, with 3.7% in the top ten. Input material: blood. The receptors originated from a woman under 30 with Graves' hyperthyroidism.

V is TRBV7-2 and J is TRBJ1-6; D gene unclear. The V end was cut by 2 bases, the J end by 10 bases, with 9 bases between. Germline assignment: CDR1 SGHTA and CDR2 FQGNSA. The CDR3 has 13 residues. The chain's CDR3 is CASSLLADSPLHF. The DNA for the CDR3 is TGTGCCAGCAGCTTACTAGCGGACTCACCCCTCCACTTT.

This clonotype has a count of ten or more. The rearrangement joins TRBV27 to TRBJ1-2; TRBD1 agrees at 8 bases. Germline CDR1 is MNHEY and CDR2 is SMNVEV (reference sequence). V lost 3 bases to trimming and J lost 8 bases; unmatched junction nucleotides: 5. This CDR3 has 13 residues. The CDR3 sequence: CASSFPTGVGYTF. The CDR3 nucleotides read TGTGCCAGCAGTTTCCCGACAGGGGTAGGCTACACCTTC.

This clonotype was seen repeatedly, ten times or more. The CDR3 DNA sequence: TGTGCCAGCAGTTTGGCGACAGGGTCCCAAGAGACCCAGTACTTC. As protein: CASSLATGSQETQYF. The chain carries TRBV27 and TRBJ2-5; TRBD1 aligns across 7 bases. Germline values: CDR1 MNHEY, CDR2 SMNVEV (reference sequence). The trim removed 3 bases at V and 1 base at J, leaving 5 bases unmatched. CDR3 length: 15 amino acids.

This clonotype appeared many times. This chain links TRBV4-1 with TRBJ2-5; 7 bases are shared with TRBD1. Germline lookup yields CDR1 MGHRA and CDR2 YSYEKL. The CDR3 length is 14 residues. V was pared by 7 bases and J by 5 bases, with 10 bases of the junction left unmatched. The DNA of the CDR3 is TGCGCCAGCACCACCCGGACAGGAGCGGAGACCCAGTACTTC. It is translated as CASTTRTGAETQYF.

This clonotype turned up a few times. The CDR3 bases are TGTGCCAGCAGTGAACCCTTCCTAGCGGGAGGCACCGGGGAGCTGTTTTTT. It is translated as CASSEPFLAGGTGELFF. This chain links TRBV6-1 with TRBJ2-2; TRBD2 agrees at 11 bases. From germline, CDR1 is MNHNS and CDR2 SASEGT. V lost 2 bases, J lost 4 bases, and 6 bases stayed unmatched. CDR3 length: 17 residues.

The rearrangement links TRBV2 to TRBJ2-7; no clear D gene. Trimming cost V 2 bases and J 6 bases, with 5 bases left between them. The germline V gene has CDR1 SNHLY and CDR2 FYNNEI. CDR3 length: 11 residues. The CDR3 loop reads CASSENSEQYF. CDR3 sequence (DNA): TGTGCCAGCAGTGAAAATAGCGAGCAGTACTTC.

Many counts were recorded for this clonotype. The rearrangement links TRBV9 to TRBJ2-7, with a possible D match to TRBD2 (8 bases). The germline CDR1 and CDR2 sequences are SGDLS and YYNGEE. The CDR3 consists of 14 residues. Deletions cut 4 bases from V and 8 bases from J, with 19 bases between. The CDR3 here is CASSLGLGGGKQYF. The CDR3 DNA reads TGTGCCAGCAGCCTGGGACTAGGAGGGGGCAAGCAGTACTTC.

This chain connects TRBV19 to TRBJ1-5, with TRBD1 matching 9 bases. This CDR3 is 13 amino acids long. The germline V gene has CDR1 LNHDA and CDR2 SQIVND (reference sequence). Trimming took 6 bases from V and 6 from J; bases not matched to a gene: 3. The DNA of the CDR3 is TGTGCCAGTAGGCACAGGGGGCGTCAGCCCCAGCATTTT. It encodes CASRHRGRQPQHF.